The 7 T cell receptor beta chains below all came from one sample that was sequenced in a study of shared clonotypes between healthy human individuals. Clones were read by immunoSEQ multiplex PCR, and TCRdb kept only the in-frame ones, dropping some. Of approximately 1.1 million clones detected, about 84% appear once; the ten largest clones hold 0.4% to 0.55%. The sample consisted of memory CD4+ T cells from PBMCs. Specified subset: CD45RA-negative fraction. The receptors derive from a man between 18 and 29 years old in good health. Some clones in this sample may be carry-over from other donors' samples.

The chain combines TRBV7-9 with TRBJ2-2; possible D gene TRBD2, 6 bases. Germline CDR1 reads SEHNR; CDR2 reads FQNEAQ (reference sequence). The CDR3 runs 15 residues. V dropped 2 bases and J dropped 5 bases, with 12 bases sitting between them. The CDR3 sequence: CASSLRRAGTGELFF. DNA for the CDR3: TGTGCCAGCAGCTTACGCAGGGCGGGGACCGGGGAGCTGTTTTTT.

The CDR3 DNA follows: TGTGCCAGCAGCTTTACAGGGGGCCCCTCGGGGGAGCAGTACTTC. Encoded protein: CASSFTGGPSGEQYF. This chain joins TRBV5-8 and TRBJ2-7, with 9 bases fitting TRBD1. The CDR3 has 15 amino acids. V dropped 2 bases and J dropped 7; count of bases not matched to a gene: 10. Germline V gives CDR1 SGHTS, CDR2 YDEGEE. The variable domain in full, completed from reference TRBV5-8 and TRBJ2-7, reads EAGVTQSPTHLIKTRGQQATLRCSPISGHTSVYWYQQALGLGLQFLLWYDEGEERNRGNFPPRFSGRQFPNYSSELNVNALELEDSALYLCASSFTGGPSGEQYFGPGTRLTVT.

CDR3 in amino acids: CASSRTSSGGALGAFF. DNA for the CDR3: TGTGCCAGCAGTCGTACCAGCTCCGGGGGGGCCTTGGGAGCTTTCTTT. The chain couples TRBV28 to TRBJ1-1, with D possibly being TRBD1 (6 bases). The germline V gene has CDR1 MDHEN and CDR2 SYDVKM. With 5 bases removed from V and 10 bases from J, the gap between germline ends came to 26 bases. The CDR3 loop spans 16 amino acids.

Here the CDR3 reads CASSRVLAGPEGNTIYF. Written as DNA, the CDR3 is TGTGCCAGCAGCCGAGTACTCGCGGGACCGGAGGGAAACACCATATATTTT. The V call is TRBV11-1, the J call TRBJ1-3; D might be TRBD1 (5 bases). The V and J ends lost 5 bases and 4 bases respectively, with 21 bases between them. The CDR3 sequence is 17 residues long. Germline V gene lookup returns CDR1 SGHAT and CDR2 FQDESV (reference sequence).

This sequence joins TRBV6-1 and TRBJ1-2, with 8 bases fitting TRBD1. Germline lookup yields CDR1 MNHNS and CDR2 SASEGT. V shed 5 bases and J 5 bases; nucleotides not matched to a gene: 4. There are 13 residues in the CDR3. The CDR3 spells CASSSTGVYGYTF. CDR3 DNA sequence: TGTGCCAGCAGTTCGACAGGGGTTTATGGCTACACCTTC.

In its sample, this clone was seen once. J is TRBJ2-5 and V is TRBV27; tentatively, D is TRBD2 (5 bases). V lost 6 bases and J 5 bases, leaving 16 bases between the germline ends. The CDR3 is 14 residues long. CDR1 and CDR2 (germline): MNHEY, SMNVEV (reference sequence). The DNA for the CDR3 is TGTGCCAGCAGGGTGCGGGCCTCTCGGGAGACCCAGTACTTC. Its protein is CASRVRASRETQYF.

CDR3 sequence: CASSPAPGQREKLFF. DNA of the CDR3: TGTGCCAGCTCACCTGCCCCGGGACAGAGAGAAAAACTGTTTTTT. The gene calls are TRBV18 and TRBJ1-4, with 7 bases matching TRBD1. Trimming cost V 3 bases and J 8 bases; bases outside gene matches: 9. The V gene's germline CDR1 is KGHSH and CDR2 LQKENI. This CDR3 has 15 residues. Supplemented by reference TRBV18 and TRBJ1-4, the full variable domain reads NAGVMQNPRHLVRRRGQEARLRCSPMKGHSHVYWYRQLPEEGLKFMVYLQKENIIDESGMPKERFSAEFPKEGPSILRIQQVVRGDSAAYFCASSPAPGQREKLFFGSGTQLSVL.